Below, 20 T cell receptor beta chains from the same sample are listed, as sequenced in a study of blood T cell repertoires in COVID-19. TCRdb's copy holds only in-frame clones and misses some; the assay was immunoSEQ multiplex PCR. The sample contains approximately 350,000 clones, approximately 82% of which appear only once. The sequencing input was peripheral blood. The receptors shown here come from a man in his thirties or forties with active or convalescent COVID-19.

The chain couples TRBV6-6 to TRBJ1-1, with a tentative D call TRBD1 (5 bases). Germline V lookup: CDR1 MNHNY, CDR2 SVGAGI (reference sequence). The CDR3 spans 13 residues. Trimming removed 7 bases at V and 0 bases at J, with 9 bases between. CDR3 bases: TGTGCCAGCATCCGACAGATGAACACTGAAGCTTTCTTT. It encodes CASIRQMNTEAFF.

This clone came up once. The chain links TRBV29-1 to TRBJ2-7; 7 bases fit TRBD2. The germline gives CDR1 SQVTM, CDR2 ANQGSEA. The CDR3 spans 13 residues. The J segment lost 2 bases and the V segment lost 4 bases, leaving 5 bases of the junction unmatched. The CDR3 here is CSVGRAGAYEQYF. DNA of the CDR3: TGCAGCGTTGGGAGGGCGGGAGCCTACGAGCAGTACTTC.

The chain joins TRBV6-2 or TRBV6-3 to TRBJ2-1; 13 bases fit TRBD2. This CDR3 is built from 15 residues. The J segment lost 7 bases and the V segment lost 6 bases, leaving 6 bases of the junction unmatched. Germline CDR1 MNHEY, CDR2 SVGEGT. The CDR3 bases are TGTGCCAGCAGCGACAGGACTAGCGGGAGTAATGAGCAGTTCTTC. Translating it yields CASSDRTSGSNEQFF.

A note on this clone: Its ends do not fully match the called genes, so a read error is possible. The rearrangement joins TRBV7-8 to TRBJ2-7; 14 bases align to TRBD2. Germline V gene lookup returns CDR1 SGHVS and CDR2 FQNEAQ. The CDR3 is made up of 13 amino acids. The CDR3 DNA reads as TGTGCCAGCAGCCCCAGGGGGACTAGCGGGGGAAACTTC. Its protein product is CASSPRGTSGGNF. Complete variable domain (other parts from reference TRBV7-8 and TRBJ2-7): GAGVSQSPRYKVAKRGQDVALRCDPISGHVSLFWYQQALGQGPEFLTYFQNEAQLDKSGLPSDRFFAERPEGSVSTLKIQRTQQEDSAVYLCASSPRGTSGGNFGPGTRLTVT.

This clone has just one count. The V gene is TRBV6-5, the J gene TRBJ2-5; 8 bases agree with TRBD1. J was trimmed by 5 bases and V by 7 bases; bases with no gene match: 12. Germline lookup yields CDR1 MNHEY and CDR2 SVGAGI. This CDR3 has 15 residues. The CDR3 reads CASIPDRDYPETQYF. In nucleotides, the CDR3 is TGTGCCAGCATCCCGGACAGGGATTATCCTGAGACCCAGTACTTC.

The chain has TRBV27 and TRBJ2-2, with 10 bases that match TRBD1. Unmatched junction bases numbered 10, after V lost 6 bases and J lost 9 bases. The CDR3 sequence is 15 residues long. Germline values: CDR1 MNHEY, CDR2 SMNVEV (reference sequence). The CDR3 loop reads CASRPTGGAVRELFF. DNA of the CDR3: TGTGCCAGCAGACCGACAGGGGGCGCGGTCAGGGAGCTGTTTTTT.

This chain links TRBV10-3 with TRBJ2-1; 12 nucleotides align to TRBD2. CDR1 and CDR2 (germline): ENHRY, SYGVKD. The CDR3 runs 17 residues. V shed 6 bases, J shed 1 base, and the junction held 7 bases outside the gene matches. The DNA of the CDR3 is TGTGCCATCAGGCCGGGACTAGCGGGCGGGTCCTACAATGAGCAGTTCTTC. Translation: CAIRPGLAGGSYNEQFF.

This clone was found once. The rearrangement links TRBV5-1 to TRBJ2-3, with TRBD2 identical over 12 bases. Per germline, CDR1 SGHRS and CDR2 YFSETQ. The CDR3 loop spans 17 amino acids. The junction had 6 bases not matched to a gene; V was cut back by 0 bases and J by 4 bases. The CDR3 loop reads CASSLVGTSGLSDTQYF. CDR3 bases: TGCGCCAGCAGCTTGGTTGGGACTAGCGGGTTATCAGATACGCAGTATTTT. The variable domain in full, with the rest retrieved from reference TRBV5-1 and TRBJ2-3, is KAGVTQTPRYLIKTRGQQVTLSCSPISGHRSVSWYQQTPGQGLQFLFEYFSETQRNKGNFPGRFSGRQFSNSRSEMNVSTLELGDSALYLCASSLVGTSGLSDTQYFGPGTRLTVL.

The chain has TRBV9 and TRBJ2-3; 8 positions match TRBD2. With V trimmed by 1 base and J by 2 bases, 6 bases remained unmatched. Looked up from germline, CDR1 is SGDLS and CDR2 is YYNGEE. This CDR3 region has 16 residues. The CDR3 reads CASSVRGGGITDTQYF. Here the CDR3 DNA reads TGTGCCAGCAGCGTAAGGGGCGGGGGGATCACAGATACGCAGTATTTT.

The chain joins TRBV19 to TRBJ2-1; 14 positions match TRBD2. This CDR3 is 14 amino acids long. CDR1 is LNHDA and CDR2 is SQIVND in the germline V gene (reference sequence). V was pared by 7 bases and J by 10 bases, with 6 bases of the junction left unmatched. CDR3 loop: CASTGTSGSGEQFF. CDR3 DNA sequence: TGTGCCAGTACCGGGACTAGCGGGAGTGGGGAGCAGTTCTTC.

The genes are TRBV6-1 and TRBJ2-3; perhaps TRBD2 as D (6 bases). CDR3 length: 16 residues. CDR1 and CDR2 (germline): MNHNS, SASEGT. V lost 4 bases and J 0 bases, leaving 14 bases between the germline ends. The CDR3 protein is CASSGSGGASTDTQYF. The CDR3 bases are TGTGCCAGCAGTGGGTCTGGCGGGGCTAGCACAGATACGCAGTATTTT.

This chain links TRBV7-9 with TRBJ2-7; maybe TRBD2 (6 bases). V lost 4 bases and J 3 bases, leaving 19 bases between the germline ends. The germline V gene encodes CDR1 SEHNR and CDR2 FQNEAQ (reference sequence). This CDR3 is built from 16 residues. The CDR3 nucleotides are TGTGCCAGCAGCTCCCCCGCGGGAACCCCTTTCTACGAGCAGTACTTC. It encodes CASSSPAGTPFYEQYF. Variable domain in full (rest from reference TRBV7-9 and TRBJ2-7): DTGVSQNPRHKITKRGQNVTFRCDPISEHNRLYWYRQTLGQGPEFLTYFQNEAQLEKSRLLSDRFSAERPKGSFSTLEIQRTEQGDSAMYLCASSSPAGTPFYEQYFGPGTRLTVT.

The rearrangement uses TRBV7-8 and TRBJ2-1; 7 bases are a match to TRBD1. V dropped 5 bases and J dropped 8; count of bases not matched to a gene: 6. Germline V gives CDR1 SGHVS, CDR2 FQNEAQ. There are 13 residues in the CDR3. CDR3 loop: CASSPRTGHEQFF. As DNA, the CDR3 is TGTGCCAGCAGCCCCCGGACAGGTCATGAGCAGTTCTTC.

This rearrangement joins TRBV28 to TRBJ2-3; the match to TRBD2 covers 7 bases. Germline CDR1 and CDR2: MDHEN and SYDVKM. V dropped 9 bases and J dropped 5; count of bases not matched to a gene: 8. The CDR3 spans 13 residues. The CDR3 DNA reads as TGTGCCAGGCCCCTAGCGGATAGAGATACGCAGTATTTT. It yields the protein CARPLADRDTQYF.

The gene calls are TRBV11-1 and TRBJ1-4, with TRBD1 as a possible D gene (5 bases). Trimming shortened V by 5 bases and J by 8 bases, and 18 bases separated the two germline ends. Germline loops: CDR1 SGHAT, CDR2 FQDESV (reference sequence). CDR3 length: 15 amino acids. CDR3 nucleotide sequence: TGTGCCAGCAGCCCCAAGGGGAATCAGGGCGAAAAACTGTTTTTT. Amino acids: CASSPKGNQGEKLFF.

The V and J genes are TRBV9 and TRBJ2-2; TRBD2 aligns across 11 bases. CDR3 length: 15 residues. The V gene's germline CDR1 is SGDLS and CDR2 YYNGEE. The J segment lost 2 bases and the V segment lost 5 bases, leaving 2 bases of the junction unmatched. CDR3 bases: TGTGCCAGCAGAGGGACTAGCGGCAACACCGGGGAGCTGTTTTTT. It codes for CASRGTSGNTGELFF. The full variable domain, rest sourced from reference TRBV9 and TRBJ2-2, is DSGVTQTPKHLITATGQRVTLRCSPRSGDLSVYWYQQSLDQGLQFLIQYYNGEERAKGNILERFSAQQFPDLHSELNLSSLELGDSALYFCASRGTSGNTGELFFGEGSRLTVL.

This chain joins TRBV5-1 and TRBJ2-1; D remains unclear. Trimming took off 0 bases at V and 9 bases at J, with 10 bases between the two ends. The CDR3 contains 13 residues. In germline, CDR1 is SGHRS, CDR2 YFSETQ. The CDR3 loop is CASSLVVETEQFF. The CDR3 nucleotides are TGCGCCAGCAGCTTGGTTGTGGAGACTGAGCAGTTCTTC. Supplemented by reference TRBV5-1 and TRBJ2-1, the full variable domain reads KAGVTQTPRYLIKTRGQQVTLSCSPISGHRSVSWYQQTPGQGLQFLFEYFSETQRNKGNFPGRFSGRQFSNSRSEMNVSTLELGDSALYLCASSLVVETEQFFGPGTRLTVL.

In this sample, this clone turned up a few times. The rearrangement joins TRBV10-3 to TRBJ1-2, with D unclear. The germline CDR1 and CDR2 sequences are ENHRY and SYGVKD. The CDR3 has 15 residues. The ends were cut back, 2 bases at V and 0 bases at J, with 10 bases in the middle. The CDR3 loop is CAISEQTVTNYGYTF. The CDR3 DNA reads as TGTGCCATCAGTGAGCAAACAGTTACTAACTATGGCTACACCTTC.

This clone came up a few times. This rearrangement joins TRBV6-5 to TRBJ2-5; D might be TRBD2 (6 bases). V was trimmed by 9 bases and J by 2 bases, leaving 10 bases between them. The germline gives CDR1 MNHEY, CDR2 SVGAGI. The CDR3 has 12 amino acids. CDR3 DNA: TGTGCCAGTCGGGACTCGCAAGAGACCCAGTACTTC. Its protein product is CASRDSQETQYF.

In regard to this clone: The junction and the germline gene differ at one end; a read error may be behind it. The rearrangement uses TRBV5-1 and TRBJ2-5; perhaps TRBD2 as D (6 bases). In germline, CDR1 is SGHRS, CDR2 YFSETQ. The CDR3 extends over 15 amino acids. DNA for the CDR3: TGCGCCAGCTGCTTTAGGAGGGCCGTGGGGGAGACCCAGTACTTC. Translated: CASCFRRAVGETQYF.